These 18 T cell receptor beta chains share one sample of origin, sequenced in a study of tumor and adjacent non-tumor tissue in lung cancer. This sample's RNA came from whole unsorted tissue. Distant lung tissue was collected more than 3 cm away from the tumor edge. A modified ARM-PCR protocol with three rounds of nested PCR amplified TCRbeta. TCRdb reprocessed the multiplex PCR reads via MiXCR and lists one record per CDR3 protein. The data show about 67,000 distinct CDR3 sequences, with around 82% seen just once and over 35% held by the top ten. Specimen: distant non-tumor lung tissue. Source of these receptors: a man in his 60s with non-small cell lung cancer.

Note on this clonotype: The germline gene is not matched at one end of the junction; a read error may be the cause. The chain is built from TRBV29-1 and TRBJ1-2; D is ambiguous. This CDR3 is 11 amino acids long. The V gene's germline CDR1 is SQVTM and CDR2 ANQGSEA. For the CDR3, the DNA is TGCAACGTTACGGGGTTTTATGGCTACACCTTC. Amino acid sequence: CNVTGFYGYTF. Full variable domain (rest looked up from reference TRBV29-1 and TRBJ1-2): SAVISQKPSRDICQRGTSLTIQCQVDSQVTMMFWYRQQPGQSLTLIATANQGSEATYESGFVIDKFPISRPNLTFSTLTVSNMSPEDSSIYLCNVTGFYGYTFGSGTRLTVV.

In regard to this clonotype: The junction and the germline gene differ at one end; a read error may be behind it. The chain combines TRBV14 with TRBJ2-5, with D perhaps given as TRBD1 or TRBD2 (5 bases each). Germline V gene lookup returns CDR1 SGHDN and CDR2 FVKESK. This CDR3 is 14 amino acids long. The CDR3 DNA sequence: TGTGCCAGCAGCCAAGTCCGGGGCCAAGAGACCCAGAGCTTC. This translates into CASSQVRGQETQSF.

As for this clonotype: Relative to the germline gene, one junction end is altered; a read error may explain this. This chain joins TRBV30 and TRBJ2-1; TRBD2 is a possible D gene (6 bases). This CDR3 has 15 residues. Germline values: CDR1 GTSNPN, CDR2 SVGIG (reference sequence). The CDR3 nucleotides read TGTGTCTGGAGTCCCTCGATGGTTAGCGGTACGGGGCAGTTCTTC. Translation gives CVWSPSMVSGTGQFF.

To note about this clonotype: This CDR3 fails to terminate in the conserved phenylalanine or tryptophan, so it likely reflects a read error. No DNA is shown, since the ends of the CDR3 on it are uncertain; the CDR3 is the one TCRdb lists. This chain links TRBV11-3 with TRBJ2-7; the table's D gene call, TRBD1, was not cross checked with the DNA. Looked up from germline, CDR1 is SGHNT and CDR2 is YENEEA. From its first to its last residue, the CDR3 has 12 amino acids. The CDR3 sequence: CASSLPGYELYI.

Concerning this clonotype itself: Given a much more abundant clone one base away, this may be a read error. This chain uses TRBV7-9 with TRBJ2-1; D assignment may be TRBD1 or TRBD2 (5 bases each). The CDR3 spans 15 residues. The germline V gene has CDR1 SEHNR and CDR2 FQNEAQ (reference sequence). The CDR3 loop reads CAISFDRDPHNEQFF. The CDR3 bases are TGTGCCATCAGCTTCGACCGGGACCCCCACAATGAGCAGTTCTTC.

V and J are TRBV28 and TRBJ2-1, with 7 nucleotides matching TRBD2. V shed 5 bases and J 5 bases; nucleotides not matched to a gene: 6. CDR3 length: 14 residues. Germline V lookup: CDR1 MDHEN, CDR2 SYDVKM. The CDR3 DNA reads TGTGCCAGCAGTCCTAGCGGTGTACACAATGAGCAGTTCTTC. It encodes CASSPSGVHNEQFF.

Note on this clonotype: Given a much more abundant clone one base away, this may be a read error. V and J are TRBV20-1 and TRBJ2-6, with 7 bases fitting TRBD1. The CDR3 runs 16 residues. Germline CDR1 is DFQATT and CDR2 is SNEGSKA (reference sequence). Unmatched junction bases numbered 4, after V lost 1 base and J lost 1 base. The CDR3 region is CSARVLQGSGANVLTF. The CDR3 nucleotides read TGCAGTGCTAGAGTGCTACAGGGGTCTGGGGCCAACGTCCTGACTTTC.

This clonotype was observed a handful of times. This sequence may be a read error, since a much larger clone differs from it by one base. V usage is TRBV28 and J usage is TRBJ2-7; D possibly corresponds to TRBD2 (5 bases). The CDR3 is 14 amino acids. The germline gives CDR1 MDHEN, CDR2 SYDVKM. The CDR3 sequence is CASSFEGNTYEPYF. CDR3 DNA: TGTGCCAGCAGTTTCGAGGGAAATACCTACGAGCCGTACTTC. Complete variable domain (other parts from reference TRBV28 and TRBJ2-7): DVKVTQSSRYLVKRTGEKVFLECVQDMDHENMFWYRQDPGLGLRLIYFSYDVKMKEKGDIPEGYSVSREKKERFSLILESASTNQTSMYLCASSFEGNTYEPYFGPGTRLTVT.

This clonotype was seen repeatedly, ten times or more. The chain joins TRBV5-6 to TRBJ1-2; D may be TRBD1 (5 bases). Germline CDR1 is SGHDT and CDR2 is YYEEEE. This CDR3 has 16 residues. Trimming left V 2 bases short and J 6 bases short, with 20 bases between. The CDR3 DNA sequence: TGTGCCAGCAGCTTTTTCGGAGGGGCCGATCGCCATGGCTACACCTTC. It codes for CASSFFGGADRHGYTF.

Of note for this clonotype: A junction boundary mismatches the germline segment, possibly from a read error. The rearrangement uses TRBV4-2 and TRBJ2-7; 9 positions agree with TRBD1. CDR3 length: 14 amino acids. Germline V CDR1 and CDR2: LGHNA, YNFKEQ. As DNA, the CDR3 is TGTGCTAGCACCCCGACAGGGGGTAGGGATGAGCAGTACTTC. Translated: CASTPTGGRDEQYF.

J is TRBJ2-4 and V is TRBV28, with a weak D call TRBD2 (5 bases). The ends were cut back, 10 bases at V and 3 bases at J, with 19 bases in the middle. The CDR3 contains 15 residues. The germline gives CDR1 MDHEN, CDR2 SYDVKM. CDR3 amino acids: CATGGPAGLKNIQYF. The CDR3 region has the DNA TGTGCCACCGGCGGCCCGGCTGGACTCAAAAACATTCAGTACTTC.

Details on this clonotype: Compared with germline, one end of the junction differs, possibly owing to a read error. The CDR3: CASGFGLVDSTDTQYF. In DNA form, the CDR3 reads TGTGCCAGCGGCTTTGGGCTAGTAGATAGCACAGATACGCAGTATTTT. This chain connects TRBV11-3 to TRBJ2-3; D is uncertain. Per germline, CDR1 SGHNT and CDR2 YENEEA. CDR3 length: 16 residues.

Concerning this clonotype itself: One end of the junction does not line up with germline, which may come from a read error. This sequence joins TRBV6-1 and TRBJ1-2; the D is unclear. The CDR3 spans 14 residues. Germline V gene data show CDR1 as MNHNS and CDR2 as SASEGT. The CDR3 DNA follows: TGTGCCAGCAGTGAAGGCATATCTGCCTATGACTACACCTTC. The encoded protein is CASSEGISAYDYTF.

Concerning this clonotype itself: This CDR3 is missing its conserved last phenylalanine or tryptophan, likely due to a read error. The rearrangement uses TRBV6-5 and TRBJ1-2, with 7 bases lining up with TRBD1. The length of the CDR3 is 15 residues. CDR1 is MNHEY, CDR2 SVGAGI, per germline. In DNA form, the CDR3 reads TGTGCCAGCAGTCGACAGGGTGGGAATAATTATGACTACACCTTA. Translation: CASSRQGGNNYDYTL.

This clonotype has at least ten counts. A much larger clone is a single base away; this may be a read error. The chain links TRBV4-1 to TRBJ2-5, with D possibly being TRBD2 (6 bases). The CDR3 runs to 18 residues. Germline V gene lookup returns CDR1 MGHRA and CDR2 YSYEKL. CDR3 amino acids: CASSQHPLGRGGEEAQYF. The CDR3 DNA reads as TGCGCCAGCAGCCAACATCCCCTTGGTAGAGGAGGGGAAGAGGCCCAGTACTTC.

This clonotype has at least ten counts. This chain joins TRBV7-9 and TRBJ1-4, with D possibly TRBD1 on 5 matching bases. In germline, CDR1 is SEHNR, CDR2 FQNEAQ (reference sequence). The CDR3 is 17 residues long. V shed 1 base and J shed 0 bases, with 12 bases lying between them. The DNA of the CDR3 is TGTGCCAGCAGCTTAGACGGGGGGTTCCCAACTAATGAAAAACTGTTTTTT. Translated, it gives CASSLDGGFPTNEKLFF.

A word on this clonotype: The final CDR3 position lacks the conserved phenylalanine or tryptophan, pointing to a likely read error. The DNA is left out, because the CDR3 cannot be placed on it with certainty; the CDR3 is given as TCRdb lists it. The chain recombines TRBV29-1 with TRBJ2-5; TRBD1, the D gene given by the table, was not confirmed from the DNA. From germline, CDR1 is SQVTM and CDR2 ANQGSEA. Inclusive of both ends, the CDR3 amounts to 13 amino acids. The CDR3 sequence: CSVGTAAQEIQYV.

In the case of this clonotype: At one end, the junction sequence differs from germline, possibly due to a read error. This sequence joins TRBV13 and TRBJ2-5; D is possibly TRBD2 (6 bases). Germline loops: CDR1 PRHDT, CDR2 FYEKMQ (reference sequence). This CDR3 has 13 residues. This CDR3 is CVSSITRGGTQYF. The CDR3 region has the DNA TGTGTCAGCAGCATAACTAGAGGAGGGACCCAGTACTTT. The complete variable domain, with remaining parts taken from reference TRBV13 and TRBJ2-5, reads AAGVIQSPRHLIKEKRETATLKCYPIPRHDTVYWYQQGPGQDPQFLISFYEKMQSDKGSIPDRFSAQQFSDYHSELNMSSLELGDSALYFCVSSITRGGTQYFGPGTRLLVL.